This TCR beta chain comes out of a study of blood T cell repertoires in COVID-19. Study summary: Material from acute and convalescent COVID-19 was sourced from the United States, Italy and Spain. PBMCs, B-cell-depleted T cells, or T cells were the source of the cDNA or gDNA that made up the material.

In the original processing: From reference gene primer amplification, estimates of nucleated cell counts were derived. The protocol was immunoSEQ multiplex PCR, while the TCRdb copy is restricted to in-frame clones and leaves out a portion. D and trimming come from the DNA, and the V and J calls and clone size come from that table. The sample holds about 45,000 clones; roughly 90% are singletons and the top ten take 7.5% to 10%. CDR1 and CDR2 from the germline V gene are SGHDT and YYEEEE. The CDR3 runs to 14 residues. Trimming cost V 5 bases and J 2 bases, with 13 bases left between them. The chain recombines TRBV5-6 with TRBJ1-1; D unresolved. This clonotype was sampled from a human donor in a cohort sampled during active COVID-19. The sample was peripheral blood. The DNA for the CDR3 is TGTGCCAGCAGGACCGCGGGCTTAAACACTGAAGCTTTCTTT. It translates to CASRTAGLNTEAFF. Complete variable domain (other parts from reference TRBV5-6 and TRBJ1-1): DAGVTQSPTHLIKTRGQQVTLRCSPKSGHDTVSWYQQALGQGPQFIFQYYEEEERQRGNFPDRFSGHQFPNYSSELNVNALLLGDSALYLCASRTAGLNTEAFFGQGTRLTVV.